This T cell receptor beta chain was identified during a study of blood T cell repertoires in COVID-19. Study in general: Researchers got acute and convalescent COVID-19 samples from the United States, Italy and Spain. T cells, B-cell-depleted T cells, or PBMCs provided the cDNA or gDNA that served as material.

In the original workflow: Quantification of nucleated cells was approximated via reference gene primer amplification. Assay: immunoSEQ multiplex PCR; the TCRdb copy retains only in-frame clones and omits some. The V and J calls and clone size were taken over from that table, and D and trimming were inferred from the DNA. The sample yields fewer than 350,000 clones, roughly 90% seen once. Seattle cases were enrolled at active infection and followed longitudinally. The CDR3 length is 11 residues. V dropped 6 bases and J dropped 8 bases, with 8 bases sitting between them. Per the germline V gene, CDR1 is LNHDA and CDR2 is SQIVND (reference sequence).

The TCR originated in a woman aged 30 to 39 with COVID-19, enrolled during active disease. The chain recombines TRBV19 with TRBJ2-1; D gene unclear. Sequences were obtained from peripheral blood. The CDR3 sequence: CASSDFDEQFF. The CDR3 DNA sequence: TGTGCCAGTAGCGACTTCGATGAGCAGTTCTTC. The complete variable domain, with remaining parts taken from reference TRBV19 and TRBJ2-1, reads DGGITQSPKYLFRKEGQNVTLSCEQNLNHDAMYWYRQDPGQGLRLIYYSQIVNDFQKGDIAEGYSVSREKKESFPLTVTSAQKNPTAFYLCASSDFDEQFFGPGTRLTVL.